The entry that follows covers one TCR beta chain sequence. The Seattle patients, enrolled during active infection, were followed longitudinally. This sample was taken from a study of blood T cell repertoires in COVID-19. Study-level background: There were acute and convalescent COVID-19 samples, and they came from the United States, Italy and Spain. PBMCs, B-cell-depleted T cells, or T cells were the source of the cDNA or gDNA that made up the material.

Original methodology: Amplification of reference gene primers provided the estimated nucleated cell counts. Assay: immunoSEQ multiplex PCR; the TCRdb copy retains only in-frame clones and omits some. V and J calls and clone size are those listed in that table; D and trimming were worked out from the DNA. The profile shows 330,000 or so clones, approximately 89% of them singletons. This TCR came from a woman aged 55-70 years with COVID-19, enrolled during active disease. The sample consisted of peripheral blood.

This CDR3 reads CASSDSRNQPQHF. In nucleotides, the CDR3 is TGTGCCAGCAGCGACAGCAGAAATCAGCCCCAGCATTTT. The gene calls are TRBV7-8 and TRBJ1-5; D may be TRBD1 (5 bases). The CDR3 consists of 13 residues. V was shortened by 5 bases and J by 4 bases, with 9 bases between the two germline ends. CDR1 SGHVS and CDR2 FQNEAQ come from the germline V gene.